A single sample is the source of the 32 T cell receptor beta chains below, sequenced in a study of cytomegalovirus exposure and HLA in healthy donors. PCR primers comprised 60 Vbeta and 13 Jbeta primers. The method was immunoSEQ multiplex PCR; TCRdb's version includes in-frame clones alone and lacks a portion of them. Here the sample spans about 91,000 clones, around 64% being singletons. Sequenced sample: PBMCs. These receptors all come from a human donor in good health.

In its sample, this clone was seen once. One end of the junction fails to match germline, which may point to a read error. The sample holds other DNA sequences that translate to the same CDR3. The CDR3 DNA follows: TGTGCTAGCAGCGTCGGTAGCGGGGGGGCCAAAAACATTCAGTACTTC. It encodes CASSVGSGGAKNIQYF. This chain links TRBV9 with TRBJ2-4; 10 nucleotides align to TRBD2. The CDR3 totals 16 residues. Germline CDR1 SGDLS, CDR2 YYNGEE.

The V and J genes are TRBV6-5 and TRBJ1-6; no firm D call. The germline V gene has CDR1 MNHEY and CDR2 SVGAGI. Trimming shortened V by 5 bases and J by 5 bases, and 7 bases separated the two germline ends. CDR3 length: 13 amino acids. The CDR3 sequence: CASSEADNSPLHF. The CDR3 nucleotides read TGTGCCAGCAGTGAAGCCGATAATTCACCCCTCCACTTT.

Written as DNA, the CDR3 is TGTGCCAGCAGCCCGGCGGGGGGTGGTTCACCCCTCCACTTT. This translates into CASSPAGGGSPLHF. This sequence joins TRBV5-8 and TRBJ1-6, with a tentative D call TRBD1 (5 bases). CDR3 length: 14 residues. The germline V gene has CDR1 SGHTS and CDR2 YDEGEE. Deletions cut 4 bases from V and 9 bases from J, with 14 bases between.

This rearrangement joins TRBV19 to TRBJ1-1, with TRBD1 as a possible D gene (6 bases). Germline CDR1 is LNHDA and CDR2 is SQIVND (reference sequence). V was trimmed by 4 bases and J by 5 bases, leaving 14 bases between them. This CDR3 contains 14 residues. The chain's CDR3 is CASSRRGGLTEAFF. The CDR3 coding sequence is TGTGCCAGTAGTAGGAGGGGGGGGCTAACTGAAGCTTTCTTT.

The chain couples TRBV2 to TRBJ2-7, with D possibly being TRBD1 (6 bases). The germline V gene encodes CDR1 SNHLY and CDR2 FYNNEI. With 8 bases removed from V and 0 bases from J, the gap between germline ends came to 11 bases. The CDR3 covers 13 residues. The CDR3 DNA sequence: TGTGCCAGCCCTGGACAGTCCTCCTACGAGCAGTACTTC. Residues: CASPGQSSYEQYF.

This chain connects TRBV30 to TRBJ2-5; the match to TRBD1 covers 8 bases. CDR1 and CDR2 (germline): GTSNPN, SVGIG (reference sequence). The CDR3 consists of 13 residues. After removal of 7 bases from V and 5 bases from J, the junction contained 9 bases not matched to a gene. CDR3 in DNA: TGTGCCTCCCACAGGGGGTCTCGTGAGACCCAGTACTTC. Amino acid sequence: CASHRGSRETQYF.

The J gene is TRBJ2-7, the V gene TRBV6-1, with D perhaps matching TRBD1 (5 bases). The CDR3 totals 13 residues. V was cut by 6 bases and J by 3 bases, with 12 bases left in between. In germline, CDR1 is MNHNS, CDR2 SASEGT. Here the CDR3 DNA reads TGTGCCAGCAGATGGACATTGAACTACGAGCAGTACTTC. Translating it yields CASRWTLNYEQYF.

The V and J genes are TRBV5-1 and TRBJ2-3; TRBD1 aligns across 10 bases. V shed 6 bases, J shed 4 bases, and the junction held 11 bases outside the gene matches. This CDR3 has 16 amino acids. Germline V gene data show CDR1 as SGHRS and CDR2 as YFSETQ. The CDR3: CASTLLTGGSSDTQYF. The CDR3 region has the DNA TGCGCCAGCACCCTCCTGACAGGGGGCAGCTCAGATACGCAGTATTTT.

This clone was picked up a small number of times. The rearrangement uses TRBV5-4 and TRBJ1-2, with TRBD1 matching over 10 bases. This CDR3 contains 14 residues. Germline values: CDR1 SGHNT, CDR2 YYREEE (reference sequence). The junction had 4 bases not matched to a gene; V was cut back by 0 bases and J by 8 bases. The CDR3 region has the DNA TGTGCCAGCAGCTTGGGGGGACAGGGGTTGGGCTACACCTTC. The encoded protein is CASSLGGQGLGYTF.

This clone was found a few times. J is TRBJ1-1 and V is TRBV5-1; D gene unclear. CDR3 length: 14 amino acids. V gave up 3 bases and J gave up 2 bases, with 11 bases separating them. The germline V gene encodes CDR1 SGHRS and CDR2 YFSETQ. CDR3 DNA sequence: TGCGCCAGCAGCTCCTCAGGTTCTAACACTGAAGCTTTCTTT. Amino acids: CASSSSGSNTEAFF.

This clone turned up a few times. The V call is TRBV4-1, the J call TRBJ2-1, with D possibly being TRBD2 (7 bases). The germline V gene encodes CDR1 MGHRA and CDR2 YSYEKL. Deletions cut 9 bases from V and 7 bases from J, with 22 bases between. The CDR3 contains 15 residues. The CDR3 sequence is CASRTGVGGGNEQFF. The CDR3 nucleotides read TGCGCCAGTCGGACTGGGGTAGGGGGGGGAAATGAGCAGTTCTTC.

This chain joins TRBV7-8 and TRBJ2-7, with TRBD2 matching over 15 bases. The V gene's germline CDR1 is SGHVS and CDR2 FQNEAQ. The CDR3 runs 17 residues. The J segment lost 2 bases and the V segment lost 1 base, leaving 3 bases of the junction unmatched. The DNA for the CDR3 is TGTGCCAGCAGCTTAGGCCGGACTAGCGGGGGGGCCTACGAGCAGTACTTC. It is translated as CASSLGRTSGGAYEQYF.

The V and J genes are TRBV2 and TRBJ2-3, with TRBD2 identical over 9 bases. The CDR3 length is 20 residues. The ends lost 9 bases at V and 2 bases at J; junction bases unmatched: 24. Looked up from germline, CDR1 is SNHLY and CDR2 is FYNNEI. CDR3 loop: CARLSLLTIRLAANTDTQYF. In DNA form, the CDR3 reads TGTGCCAGACTTTCCCTCCTTACTATCCGACTAGCGGCTAACACAGATACGCAGTATTTT.

The chain carries TRBV6-1 and TRBJ2-7, with 7 bases lining up with TRBD2. The germline CDR1 and CDR2 sequences are MNHNS and SASEGT. The J segment lost 0 bases and the V segment lost 3 bases, leaving 2 bases of the junction unmatched. The CDR3 is 14 residues long. Here the CDR3 reads CASSEGGSSYEQYF. CDR3 DNA: TGTGCCAGCAGTGAGGGCGGGAGCTCCTACGAGCAGTACTTC.

The J gene is TRBJ2-1, the V gene TRBV6-5, with 11 bases matching TRBD2. There are 15 residues in the CDR3. Germline CDR1 reads MNHEY; CDR2 reads SVGAGI. V dropped 7 bases and J dropped 7; count of bases not matched to a gene: 9. The CDR3: CASTVTSGERNEQFF. CDR3 coding DNA: TGTGCCAGCACCGTGACTAGCGGGGAAAGGAATGAGCAGTTCTTC.

This clone has only a few counts. J is TRBJ1-4 and V is TRBV4-1; unclear D gene. Trimming left V 0 bases short and J 3 bases short, with 11 bases between. From germline, CDR1 is MGHRA and CDR2 YSYEKL. This CDR3 has 16 residues. For the CDR3, the DNA is TGCGCCAGCAGCCAAGATCTCATGGCGGCTAATGAAAAACTGTTTTTT. Translating gives CASSQDLMAANEKLFF.

Points on this clone: The junction and the germline gene differ at one end; a read error may be behind it. The rearrangement links TRBV29-1 to TRBJ2-5, with 8 bases lining up with TRBD2. This CDR3 contains 13 residues. Germline CDR1 reads SQVTM; CDR2 reads ANQGSEA. The CDR3 reads CRVVASGQETQYF. For the CDR3, the DNA is TGCCGCGTTGTGGCTAGCGGGCAGGAGACCCAGTACTTC.

The V and J genes are TRBV19 and TRBJ1-5, with TRBD1 matching 9 bases. The germline V gene encodes CDR1 LNHDA and CDR2 SQIVND (reference sequence). V lost 5 bases to trimming and J lost 1 base; unmatched junction nucleotides: 3. The CDR3 is 15 residues long. The CDR3 is CASSWTGESNQPQHF. DNA of the CDR3: TGTGCCAGTAGTTGGACAGGGGAAAGCAATCAGCCCCAGCATTTT.

The chain combines TRBV19 with TRBJ1-4; TRBD1 is a possible D gene (5 bases). Germline values: CDR1 LNHDA, CDR2 SQIVND (reference sequence). There are 15 residues in the CDR3. The V and J ends lost 4 bases and 5 bases respectively, with 14 bases between them. Here the CDR3 DNA reads TGTGCCAGTAGTACCGGGCGGGGCACAAATGAAAAACTGTTTTTT. As protein: CASSTGRGTNEKLFF.

The gene calls are TRBV13 and TRBJ1-1; tentative D call: TRBD1 (5 bases). V was clipped by 2 bases and J by 4 bases, with 17 bases between them. The CDR3 consists of 16 residues. Per germline, CDR1 PRHDT and CDR2 FYEKMQ (reference sequence). The CDR3 DNA sequence: TGTGCCAGCAGCTTACGACCCCAGGGTTATAGCACTGAAGCTTTCTTT. It is translated as CASSLRPQGYSTEAFF.

V and J are TRBV7-2 and TRBJ2-5; 8 positions match TRBD1. Germline V gene sequence: CDR1 SGHTA, CDR2 FQGNSA. This CDR3 comprises 14 residues. The J segment lost 5 bases and the V segment lost 5 bases, leaving 7 bases of the junction unmatched. The CDR3 DNA reads TGTGCCAGCAGCCATCAGGGGGCTCGGGAGACCCAGTACTTC. Amino acid sequence: CASSHQGARETQYF. The full variable domain, rest sourced from reference TRBV7-2 and TRBJ2-5, is GAGVSQSPSNKVTEKGKDVELRCDPISGHTALYWYRQSLGQGLEFLIYFQGNSAPDKSGLPSDRFSAERTGGSVSTLTIQRTQQEDSAVYLCASSHQGARETQYFGPGTRLLVL.

Only a few counts were recorded for this clone. The chain joins TRBV11-3 to TRBJ1-6; D remains ambiguous. Trimming took 1 base from V and 10 from J, leaving 8 bases between them. Germline values: CDR1 SGHNT, CDR2 YENEEA. This CDR3 comprises 13 residues. The CDR3 protein is CASSLVTGSPLHF. DNA of the CDR3: TGTGCCAGCAGCTTAGTCACGGGGTCACCCCTCCACTTT.

The V call is TRBV5-1, the J call TRBJ1-5; TRBD1 matches 7 bases. CDR3 size: 18 residues. From germline, CDR1 is SGHRS and CDR2 YFSETQ. J lost 4 bases, V lost 0 bases, and 13 bases had no gene match. The CDR3 sequence is CASSLGSRQGSPNQPQHF. CDR3 coding DNA: TGCGCCAGCAGCTTGGGAAGTAGACAGGGTAGTCCAAATCAGCCCCAGCATTTT.

V and J are TRBV7-3 and TRBJ1-1; D not resolved. The CDR3 extends over 14 amino acids. Germline lookup yields CDR1 SGHTA and CDR2 FQGTGA. Trimming left V 2 bases short and J 1 base short, with 8 bases between. The CDR3 sequence is CASSLVLKNTEAFF. For the CDR3, the DNA is TGTGCCAGCAGCTTAGTACTTAAGAACACTGAAGCTTTCTTT.

The V and J genes are TRBV6-5 and TRBJ1-5, with D possibly matching TRBD1 (6 bases). CDR1 and CDR2 from the germline V gene are MNHEY and SVGAGI. The CDR3 spans 14 residues. Trimming removed 2 bases from V and 7 bases from J, with 12 bases in between. The CDR3 is CASSYAGAQQPQHF. CDR3 sequence (DNA): TGTGCCAGCAGTTACGCAGGGGCTCAACAGCCCCAGCATTTT.

V is TRBV18 and J is TRBJ1-1; D possibly corresponds to TRBD1 (6 bases). Germline V lookup: CDR1 KGHSH, CDR2 LQKENI. There are 13 residues in the CDR3. Trimming removed 2 bases at V and 4 bases at J, with 8 bases between. This chain's CDR3 is CASSPAGATEAFF. The CDR3 DNA reads as TGTGCCAGCTCACCAGCGGGGGCCACTGAAGCTTTCTTT.

The V gene is TRBV9, the J gene TRBJ2-6; 7 positions match TRBD1. V gave up 3 bases and J gave up 3 bases; unmatched junction bases: 9. Germline V gives CDR1 SGDLS, CDR2 YYNGEE. CDR3 length: 17 residues. CDR3 protein: CASSAGTDFVGANVLTF. Here the CDR3 DNA reads TGTGCCAGCAGCGCCGGGACAGACTTTGTTGGGGCCAACGTCCTGACTTTC.

This clone was seen only once. This chain joins TRBV7-9 and TRBJ2-7, with 9 bases fitting TRBD2. CDR3 size: 13 residues. CDR1 SEHNR and CDR2 FQNEAQ come from the germline V gene (reference sequence). Unmatched junction bases numbered 11, after V lost 5 bases and J lost 12 bases. The CDR3 loop is CASSLLAGQFRYF. DNA for the CDR3: TGTGCCAGCAGCCTGCTAGCGGGACAATTCCGGTACTTC.

This clone was counted only a few times. The chain joins TRBV7-2 to TRBJ2-5; 7 bases agree with TRBD1. V shed 7 bases, J shed 5 bases, and the junction held 7 bases outside the gene matches. CDR3 length: 13 amino acids. Per the germline V gene, CDR1 is SGHTA and CDR2 is FQGNSA. CDR3 coding DNA: TGTGCCAGCACCCCCCGACAGGGTGAGACCCAGTACTTC. This codes for CASTPRQGETQYF.

The J gene is TRBJ1-2, the V gene TRBV25-1, with 8 bases identical to TRBD1. The CDR3 has 11 amino acids. Germline V gene data show CDR1 as MGHDK and CDR2 as SYGVNS. V lost 5 bases to trimming and J lost 8 bases; unmatched junction nucleotides: 1. Here the CDR3 reads CASSRTGGYTF. For the CDR3, the DNA is TGTGCCAGCAGTAGGACAGGGGGCTACACCTTC.

This clone came up a few times. The gene calls are TRBV6-4 and TRBJ1-5; 7 bases are a match to TRBD1. Germline V CDR1 and CDR2: MRHNA, SNTAGT. The CDR3 covers 15 residues. The V gene end was trimmed by 9 bases and the J gene end by 5 bases; junction bases not matched to a gene: 13. The DNA for the CDR3 is TGTGCCAGTGGGGACAGCCAAAAAACCTATCAGCCCCAGCATTTT. The encoded protein is CASGDSQKTYQPQHF.

The V gene is TRBV5-4, the J gene TRBJ2-6, with 9 positions matching TRBD2. CDR1 and CDR2 from the germline V gene are SGHNT and YYREEE (reference sequence). After removal of 0 bases from V and 1 base from J, the junction contained 8 bases not matched to a gene. The CDR3 has 19 residues. The CDR3 bases are TGTGCCAGCAGCTTGGCCGCTAGCGGGGTAGGGTCTGGGGCCAACGTCCTGACTTTC. It translates to CASSLAASGVGSGANVLTF.